This T cell receptor beta chain was obtained from a study of CD8+ T cells in alopecia areata. At the level of the study: Treatment ran 6 to 18 months, with 6 months of follow-up afterward. The investigators scored severity in treated patients by the percentage of affected scalp area. Study results and caveats: On tofacitinib, scalp clonality and expanded CD8+ clones among top 100 fell significantly. A single nonresponder leaves the baseline CD8+ expansion link to response uncertain.

It was cDNA, reverse transcribed from extracted RNA, that served as the sequencing template. Repertoires were generated with immunoSEQ multiplex PCR, while TCRdb's copy carries only in-frame clones and drops some. The table includes over 85,000 clones, approximately 66% detected once. As to treatment: oral pan-JAK inhibitor, 5-10 mg twice daily. A word on this clone: Its matching antigen is unknown.

The V gene lost 2 bases and the J gene lost 8 bases, with 15 bases spanning the gap. This CDR3 spans 14 amino acids. Per the germline V gene, CDR1 is SGHAT and CDR2 is FQNNGV. The sequencing here drew on CD8+ T cells sorted from blood, taken at week 4, from a patient treated with tofacitinib. V gene TRBV11-2 combines with J gene TRBJ1-2, with D uncertain. This clonotype was sampled from a human donor with alopecia areata. The CDR3 sequence is CASSLKDDPLGYTF. The CDR3 coding sequence is TGTGCCAGCAGCTTAAAGGATGACCCTTTGGGCTACACCTTC.